These 15 T cell receptor beta chains originate from one sample sequenced in a study of blood T cell repertoires in COVID-19. Repertoires were generated with immunoSEQ multiplex PCR, while TCRdb's copy carries only in-frame clones and drops some. This table has tens of thousands of clones, roughly 83% appearing once. Sequencing input: peripheral blood. Receptor source: a human donor in a cohort sampled during active COVID-19.

V is TRBV7-2 and J is TRBJ2-5; 14 bases are shared with TRBD2. V dropped 4 bases and J dropped 4; count of bases not matched to a gene: 5. The V gene's germline CDR1 is SGHTA and CDR2 FQGNSA. This CDR3 is 16 amino acids long. This CDR3 is CASSSQGLAGGETQYF. The CDR3 DNA reads TGTGCCAGCAGCTCGCAAGGACTAGCGGGAGGAGAGACCCAGTACTTC.

The gene calls are TRBV5-4 and TRBJ2-1, with TRBD2 matching over 9 bases. CDR3 length equals 16 residues. J gave up 7 bases and V 7 bases, and 15 bases lay outside the gene matches. Germline V lookup: CDR1 SGHNT, CDR2 YYREEE (reference sequence). The CDR3 region has the DNA TGTGCCAGCGGCCCCAGGGCGGGGGGGGAGTGGAATGAGCAGTTCTTC. Amino acid sequence: CASGPRAGGEWNEQFF.

CDR3: CASSLAGGAFF. The DNA of the CDR3 is TGTGCCAGTAGTCTGGCGGGGGGCGCTTTCTTT. This chain connects TRBV19 to TRBJ1-1, with D perhaps TRBD1 (6 bases). The length of the CDR3 is 11 residues. The V end lost 5 bases, the J end lost 11 bases, and 12 bases lay between the germline ends. CDR1 and CDR2 from the germline V gene are LNHDA and SQIVND (reference sequence).

This chain uses TRBV6-4 with TRBJ2-3, with D possibly TRBD2 on 6 matching bases. The CDR3 length is 16 residues. Germline V lookup: CDR1 MRHNA, CDR2 SNTAGT. The V and J ends lost 2 bases and 0 bases respectively, with 12 bases between them. The CDR3 is CASSDIGGRSTDTQYF. DNA for the CDR3: TGTGCCAGCAGTGACATCGGGGGACGGAGCACAGATACGCAGTATTTT.

The V gene is TRBV5-1, the J gene TRBJ2-7; TRBD1 aligns across 9 bases. Unmatched junction bases numbered 9, after V lost 6 bases and J lost 5 bases. CDR1 and CDR2 (germline): SGHRS, YFSETQ. CDR3 length: 14 residues. The CDR3 DNA sequence: TGCGCCAGCACCTGGGACAGGGTTGGGGACGAGCAGTACTTC. It specifies CASTWDRVGDEQYF.

The chain joins TRBV30 to TRBJ1-1; D not certain. The CDR3 has 16 amino acids. Trimming took off 2 bases at V and 6 bases at J, with 22 bases between the two ends. Germline CDR1 reads GTSNPN; CDR2 reads SVGIG (reference sequence). The chain's CDR3 is CAWSIVGQFMLAEAFF. CDR3 bases: TGTGCCTGGAGTATAGTTGGGCAGTTTATGCTTGCTGAAGCTTTCTTT.

This chain connects TRBV27 to TRBJ2-1; 8 positions match TRBD1. The CDR3 has 15 amino acids. Germline CDR1 and CDR2: MNHEY and SMNVEV (reference sequence). Trimming removed 1 base from V and 7 bases from J; junction bases left unmatched: 6. The CDR3 here is CASSLYSQGGNEQFF. The CDR3 DNA follows: TGTGCCAGCAGTTTATACTCACAGGGGGGTAATGAGCAGTTCTTC.

The chain couples TRBV5-4 to TRBJ2-5; perhaps TRBD2 as D (6 bases). Trimming removed 0 bases from V and 6 bases from J, with 18 bases in between. Germline lookup yields CDR1 SGHNT and CDR2 YYREEE (reference sequence). CDR3 length equals 16 residues. CDR3 sequence: CASSLGSSSVQKTQYF. The CDR3 DNA sequence: TGTGCCAGCAGCTTGGGGAGTTCTAGCGTCCAGAAGACCCAGTACTTC.

V is TRBV12-3 or TRBV12-4 and J is TRBJ2-5, with D maybe TRBD1 (6 bases). The CDR3 is 12 amino acids. V dropped 8 bases and J dropped 2 bases, with 9 bases sitting between them. The CDR3 spells CASGQRQETQYF. CDR3 DNA: TGTGCCAGCGGACAGAGACAAGAGACCCAGTACTTC.

The genes are TRBV11-2 and TRBJ2-1; TRBD1 might be the D (5 bases). The CDR3 sequence is 13 residues long. The V and J ends lost 5 bases and 3 bases respectively, with 8 bases between them. Germline CDR1 reads SGHAT; CDR2 reads FQNNGV. CDR3 amino acids: CASSPGHYNEQFF. The CDR3 DNA sequence: TGTGCCAGCAGCCCTGGACACTACAATGAGCAGTTCTTC.

This chain uses TRBV3-1 (or the pseudogene TRBV3-2) with TRBJ1-6; D perhaps matches TRBD1 (6 bases). This CDR3 comprises 16 residues. The ends were cut back, 2 bases at V and 7 bases at J, with 15 bases in the middle. Germline values: CDR1 LGHDT, CDR2 YNNKEL (reference sequence). CDR3 residues: CASSQPRGTRNSPLHF. CDR3 sequence (DNA): TGTGCCAGCAGCCAACCTAGGGGGACCCGCAATTCACCCCTCCACTTT.

The V and J genes are TRBV11-2 and TRBJ1-2, with TRBD1 matching over 7 bases. From germline, CDR1 is SGHAT and CDR2 FQNNGV. V lost 4 bases to trimming and J lost 5 bases; unmatched junction nucleotides: 13. This CDR3 region has 16 residues. CDR3 nucleotide sequence: TGTGCCAGCAGCTACGAAGGGGGCCACAGGGGTTATGGCTACACCTTC. It is translated as CASSYEGGHRGYGYTF.

The V gene is TRBV9, the J gene TRBJ2-1; 12 bases fit TRBD1. In germline, CDR1 is SGDLS, CDR2 YYNGEE. V lost 1 base, J lost 9 bases, and 11 bases stayed unmatched. The CDR3 loop spans 17 amino acids. CDR3 amino acids: CASSVSTGTGGLGEQFF. CDR3 coding DNA: TGTGCCAGCAGCGTATCCACCGGGACAGGGGGCTTAGGTGAGCAGTTCTTC.

This clone ranks as medium-sized. In nucleotides, the CDR3 is TGTGCCAGCAGCTTAGCAGGCGGGACGCCGAATCAGCCCCAGCATTTT. It translates to CASSLAGGTPNQPQHF. The chain couples TRBV7-9 to TRBJ1-5, with D possibly being TRBD1 (5 bases). CDR1 SEHNR and CDR2 FQNEAQ come from the germline V gene (reference sequence). The CDR3 covers 16 residues. The V end lost 0 bases, the J end lost 4 bases, and 13 bases lay between the germline ends.

The V and J genes are TRBV24-1 and TRBJ2-1; D is uncertain. Per germline, CDR1 KGHDR and CDR2 SFDVKD. This CDR3 contains 14 residues. Trimming took off 3 bases at V and 0 bases at J, with 5 bases between the two ends. CDR3 residues: CATSDPGSYNEQFF. The DNA for the CDR3 is TGTGCCACCAGTGATCCGGGCTCCTACAATGAGCAGTTCTTC.